What follows are 22 T cell receptor beta chains derived from one specimen sequenced in a study of human T cells and chemical hapten exposure. TCRdb passed the RACE reads through MiXCR, listing each CDR3 protein once. The sample lists about 52,000 distinct CDR3 sequences, 8% to 13% occurring once. The time point was: patch test 1, 2 weeks after DPC sensitization. The treatment: therapeutic diphenylcyclopropenone sensitization with weekly scalp DPC. Whole blood, unfractionated, served as the material for total RNA extraction. Sequencing was performed on whole blood, taken in connection with sensitization to the hapten diphenylcyclopropenone (DPC). These receptors were collected from a middle-aged woman with alopecia areata. Some clones in this sample may be carry-over from other donors' samples.

This clonotype was seen repeatedly, ten times or more. The chain employs TRBV30 and TRBJ2-7, with D possibly being TRBD1 (5 bases). The CDR3 is 12 residues long. From germline, CDR1 is GTSNPN and CDR2 SVGIG (reference sequence). Trimming stripped 2 bases from V and 3 bases from J, with 8 bases between. CDR3 amino acids: CAWSPDIYEQYF. The CDR3, as DNA: TGTGCCTGGAGTCCGGACATCTACGAGCAGTACTTC.

This clonotype was found many times. This chain uses TRBV20-1 with TRBJ2-7, with 16 bases fitting TRBD2. The J segment lost 5 bases and the V segment lost 3 bases, leaving 10 bases of the junction unmatched. Germline V CDR1 and CDR2: DFQATT, SNEGSKA (reference sequence). The CDR3 sequence is 17 residues long. DNA for the CDR3: TGCAGTGCTAGCGAGCCGGGACTAGCGGGAGGGGCCCACGAGCAGTACTTC. Translated: CSASEPGLAGGAHEQYF.

This clonotype was recorded at least ten times. The chain employs TRBV5-1 and TRBJ1-6; D is unresolved. The V end was cut by 3 bases, the J end by 6 bases, with 13 bases between. Per the germline V gene, CDR1 is SGHRS and CDR2 is YFSETQ. CDR3 length: 15 residues. CDR3 sequence: CASSSGVGLNSPLHF. Written as DNA, the CDR3 is TGCGCCAGCAGCTCCGGGGTAGGGCTTAATTCACCCCTCCACTTT.

V is TRBV6-1 and J is TRBJ1-6; 8 nucleotides align to TRBD1. Trimming cost V 5 bases and J 9 bases; bases outside gene matches: 6. The CDR3 is 14 amino acids. Germline values: CDR1 MNHNS, CDR2 SASEGT. CDR3 nucleotides: TGTGCCAGCAGTCCTCTGGACAGGGTTTCACCCCTCCACTTT. Translated: CASSPLDRVSPLHF.

At least ten counts were recorded for this clonotype. CDR3: CASSQSTPEFLSNQPQHF. The CDR3 coding sequence is TGCGCCAGCAGTCAATCTACGCCGGAGTTCCTTAGCAATCAGCCCCAGCATTTT. The chain has TRBV23-1 and TRBJ1-5; D is unclear. TRBV23-1 qualifies as an ORF whose function is uncertain. The CDR3 is made up of 18 amino acids. Trimming left V 0 bases short and J 0 bases short, with 15 bases between.

As regards this clonotype: A clone one base away is much larger, so this may be a read error. The rearrangement uses TRBV30 and TRBJ2-1, with D maybe TRBD1 (6 bases). V gave up 4 bases and J gave up 5 bases, with 21 bases separating them. Germline loops: CDR1 GTSNPN, CDR2 SVGIG (reference sequence). The CDR3 totals 16 residues. CDR3 in amino acids: CAWKRVGASPHNEQFF. The CDR3 nucleotides read TGTGCCTGGAAAAGGGTGGGGGCCTCCCCCCACAATGAGCAGTTCTTC. Filled out from reference TRBV30 and TRBJ2-1, the complete variable domain reads SQTIHQWPATLVQPVGSPLSLECTVEGTSNPNLYWYRQAAGRGLQLLFYSVGIGQISSEVPQNLSASRPQDRQFILSSKKLLLSDSGFYLCAWKRVGASPHNEQFFGPGTRLTVL.

This clonotype was picked up many times. This chain uses TRBV5-1 with TRBJ2-5; TRBD2 is a possible D gene (6 bases). CDR3 size: 14 residues. Germline V gene sequence: CDR1 SGHRS, CDR2 YFSETQ. Deletions cut 5 bases from V and 0 bases from J, with 11 bases between. The DNA of the CDR3 is TGCGCCAGCAGGCGGGACCCGTACCAAGAGACCCAGTACTTC. Protein sequence: CASRRDPYQETQYF.

This clonotype was recorded many times. The rearrangement uses TRBV18 and TRBJ2-3, with 9 bases aligning to TRBD1. The CDR3 runs to 17 residues. With V trimmed by 0 bases and J by 2 bases, 6 bases remained unmatched. Germline V gene sequence: CDR1 KGHSH, CDR2 LQKENI. CDR3 sequence (DNA): TGTGCCAGCTCACCACCGACAGGGGGAGACGTCACAGATACGCAGTATTTT. Its protein product is CASSPPTGGDVTDTQYF.

This clonotype has ten or more counts. V and J are TRBV5-1 and TRBJ2-2, with D perhaps TRBD1 (5 bases). The V end was cut by 0 bases, the J end by 5 bases, with 14 bases between. The CDR3 is made up of 16 amino acids. CDR1 SGHRS and CDR2 YFSETQ come from the germline V gene. The DNA for the CDR3 is TGCGCCAGCAGCTTGGAGTACCAGGGAAGAACCGGGGAGCTGTTTTTT. Translated, it gives CASSLEYQGRTGELFF. The entire variable domain, with the rest obtained from reference TRBV5-1 and TRBJ2-2, is as follows: KAGVTQTPRYLIKTRGQQVTLSCSPISGHRSVSWYQQTPGQGLQFLFEYFSETQRNKGNFPGRFSGRQFSNSRSEMNVSTLELGDSALYLCASSLEYQGRTGELFFGEGSRLTVL.

In its sample, this clonotype was seen a few times. The junction shows a germline mismatch at one end, possibly a read error. V gene TRBV7-7 combines with J gene TRBJ1-5; 9 bases fit TRBD1. CDR1 SSHAT and CDR2 FNYEAQ come from the germline V gene (reference sequence). The CDR3 spans 16 residues. This CDR3 reads CASSVTGGVSNQPQHF. The CDR3 nucleotides are TGTGCTAGCAGCGTTACAGGGGGCGTCAGCAATCAGCCCCAGCATTTT. The full variable domain, with the rest looked up from reference TRBV7-7 and TRBJ1-5, is GAGVSQSPRYKVTKRGQDVTLRCDPISSHATLYWYQQALGQGPEFLTYFNYEAQPDKSGLPSDRFSAERPEGSISTLTIQRTEQRDSAMYRCASSVTGGVSNQPQHFGDGTRLSIL.

This clonotype has a handful of counts. The J gene is TRBJ2-7, the V gene TRBV11-3; D gene uncertain. CDR3 length: 11 residues. V was shortened by 3 bases and J by 2 bases, with 2 bases between the two germline ends. CDR1 and CDR2 from the germline V gene are SGHNT and YENEEA. CDR3 DNA: TGTGCCAGCAGCTTCACCTACGAGCAGTACTTC. Its protein is CASSFTYEQYF.

This clonotype was recorded at least ten times. V and J are TRBV6-5 and TRBJ2-1; the match to TRBD2 covers 8 bases. The CDR3 is 17 amino acids. Trimming at V came to 5 bases and at J to 2 bases, leaving 11 bases not matched to a gene. Germline CDR1 reads MNHEY; CDR2 reads SVGAGI. The CDR3 here is CASSRTATSATYNEQFF. CDR3 nucleotide sequence: TGTGCCAGCAGTCGAACTGCGACTAGCGCTACCTACAATGAGCAGTTCTTC.

V is TRBV4-1 and J is TRBJ2-1; TRBD2 matches 9 bases. CDR3 size: 16 residues. Per germline, CDR1 MGHRA and CDR2 YSYEKL. The J segment lost 4 bases and the V segment lost 1 base, leaving 5 bases of the junction unmatched. The DNA of the CDR3 is TGCGCCAGCAGCCAAGTCCGACTAGCGGTATACAATGAGCAGTTCTTC. Translated: CASSQVRLAVYNEQFF.

The chain links TRBV19 to TRBJ2-2, with D possibly TRBD2 on 7 matching bases. This CDR3 has 15 residues. Trimming took 10 bases from V and 5 from J, leaving 20 bases between them. Germline loops: CDR1 LNHDA, CDR2 SQIVND (reference sequence). The CDR3 sequence is CATSLGQRGTGELFF. CDR3 nucleotides: TGTGCCACCAGCCTTGGACAGCGGGGTACCGGGGAGCTGTTTTTT.

The chain carries TRBV3-1 and TRBJ2-1, with a tentative D call TRBD2 (7 bases). CDR1 is LGHDT, CDR2 YNNKEL, per germline (reference sequence). The CDR3 loop spans 14 amino acids. Trimming left V 4 bases short and J 8 bases short, with 15 bases between. This CDR3 is CASSPRWGGDEQFF. The CDR3 nucleotides are TGTGCCAGCAGCCCTAGATGGGGGGGCGATGAGCAGTTCTTC.

This clonotype came up many times. The genes are TRBV19 and TRBJ2-7; maybe TRBD2 (5 bases). CDR1 and CDR2 (germline): LNHDA, SQIVND (reference sequence). The CDR3 is 13 residues long. The V end lost 4 bases, the J end lost 5 bases, and 12 bases lay between the germline ends. The CDR3 DNA is TGTGCCAGTAGTACGAGGGAAGGACACGAGCAGTACTTC. Its protein is CASSTREGHEQYF.

This chain uses TRBV5-1 with TRBJ2-5; 9 bases fit TRBD2. The germline V gene has CDR1 SGHRS and CDR2 YFSETQ. This CDR3 comprises 14 residues. Losses at the gene ends were 2 bases for V and 4 bases for J; bases not matched to a gene: 3. CDR3 nucleotide sequence: TGCGCCAGCAGCTTAGGACTAGCGCGAGAGACCCAGTACTTC. Translating gives CASSLGLARETQYF.

A few counts support this clonotype. The J gene is TRBJ1-1, the V gene TRBV12-3 or TRBV12-4; 8 bases are shared with TRBD1. The ends lost 5 bases at V and 10 bases at J; junction bases unmatched: 12. The CDR3 has 14 residues. CDR3 in amino acids: CASSVMTGVRRAFF. The CDR3 bases are TGTGCCAGCAGTGTCATGACAGGGGTCAGGCGAGCTTTCTTT.

The V and J genes are TRBV27 and TRBJ2-7, with a weak D call TRBD1 (6 bases). Trimming removed 3 bases at V and 11 bases at J, with 20 bases between. Germline assignment: CDR1 MNHEY and CDR2 SMNVEV (reference sequence). CDR3 length: 14 amino acids. In DNA form, the CDR3 reads TGTGCCAGCAGTTTCCGCCCGACAGGCCCGACGGAGTACTTC. This gives the protein CASSFRPTGPTEYF.

The chain recombines TRBV5-1 with TRBJ1-1; TRBD1 is a possible D gene (6 bases). Germline CDR1 SGHRS, CDR2 YFSETQ. Trimming took off 0 bases at V and 1 base at J, with 13 bases between the two ends. The CDR3 totals 16 residues. The CDR3 bases are TGCGCCAGCAGCTTGGCCAGGGGCAGGTGGAACACTGAAGCTTTCTTT. Encoded protein: CASSLARGRWNTEAFF.

This clonotype was recorded at least ten times. The chain uses TRBV27 and TRBJ2-1; D is uncertain. V dropped 1 base and J dropped 0 bases, with 19 bases sitting between them. Germline loops: CDR1 MNHEY, CDR2 SMNVEV (reference sequence). The CDR3 is 19 amino acids. The CDR3 region is CASSLLPVAVLSSYNEQFF. The CDR3 nucleotides are TGTGCCAGCAGTTTATTACCGGTAGCAGTATTGAGCTCCTACAATGAGCAGTTCTTC.

This rearrangement joins TRBV29-1 to TRBJ1-1; D unresolved. Germline CDR1 and CDR2: SQVTM and ANQGSEA. Trimming stripped 3 bases from V and 4 bases from J, with 6 bases between. The CDR3 is made up of 11 amino acids. The CDR3 DNA sequence: TGCAGCGTTGAGAAGTTCACTGAAGCTTTCTTT. Its translation is CSVEKFTEAFF.